This paragraph covers one T cell receptor beta chain sequence. Its matching antigen is unknown. It was cDNA, reverse transcribed from extracted RNA, that served as the sequencing template. Here immunoSEQ multiplex PCR was the method, and the copy in TCRdb shows in-frame clones only, minus some. The sample records about 210,000 clones, approximately 67% being singletons. The data originate from a study of CD8+ T cells in alopecia areata. Indicated treatment: oral pan-JAK inhibitor, 5-10 mg twice daily. Notes on the study in general: Tissue-resident alphabeta T cells belonging to normal skin likewise get sequenced within scalp specimens. Expanded CD8+ clones among the top 100, as well as scalp clonality, were significantly decreased by tofacitinib. Links between baseline CD8+ expansion and response need larger treated cohorts.

The receptor was derived from a human donor with alopecia areata. The input for sequencing was CD4+ T cells sorted from blood, taken at approximately week 42, from a patient treated with tofacitinib.

CDR3 sequence: CASSLGHASTDTQYF. CDR3 DNA sequence: TGCGCCAGCAGCTTGGGACACGCTAGCACAGATACGCAGTATTTT. The J gene is TRBJ2-3, the V gene TRBV5-1; D not certain. Germline V gives CDR1 SGHRS, CDR2 YFSETQ. The CDR3 extends over 15 amino acids. V lost 0 bases and J lost 0, with 8 bases in between.